This TCR beta chain came from a study of blood T cell repertoires in COVID-19. Looked up from germline, CDR1 is LNHDA and CDR2 is SQIVND (reference sequence). CDR3 length: 14 residues. Trimming took 0 bases from V and 1 from J, leaving 6 bases between them. Individuals drawn from 24 US areas were roughly 18 to 95 years old. Libraries were prepared by immunoSEQ multiplex PCR; TCRdb keeps only in-frame clonotypes and omits some of them. The sample has about 250,000 clones, approximately 85% seen once. The TCR originated in a woman aged 45 to 65 with acute COVID-19. The sample consisted of PBMCs or T cells enriched from blood (not recorded which). The chain has TRBV19 and TRBJ1-1; D not certain. The CDR3 DNA sequence: TGTGCCAGTAGTATAGAACCGGGGAACACTGAAGCTTTCTTT. It is translated as CASSIEPGNTEAFF.